Listed here is a single T cell receptor beta chain. These data originate in a study of a mutant IDH1 vaccine in newly diagnosed glioma. Study at large: Averaging 40.4 years of age, treated patients were around 62% male and approximately 40% female.

CDR1 SGHRS and CDR2 YFSETQ come from the germline V gene. V was pared by 2 bases and J by 1 base, with 13 bases between. There are 15 residues in the CDR3. Indicated time point: baseline, week 1 (first vaccination visit). As to treatment: pre-vaccination baseline after standard-of-care therapy. Each tumor in the donors was a new WHO grade 3 or 4 astrocytoma, IDH1-mutant and ATRX-lost. The protocol was immunoSEQ multiplex PCR, while the TCRdb copy is restricted to in-frame clones and leaves out a portion. The sample has nearly 15,000 clones; over 75% are singletons. The rearrangement uses TRBV5-1 and TRBJ2-7; TRBD2 is a possible D gene (6 bases). This TCR derives from a woman aged 35 to 49 with glioma. Some clones in this sample may be carry-over from other donors' samples. The sequencing used PBMCs, collected from a glioma patient treated with radiotherapy, temozolomide or both. In DNA form, the CDR3 reads TGCGCCAGCAGCTTAGAAGCGGGTGGATCCTACGAGCAGTACTTC. This encodes CASSLEAGGSYEQYF. Drawing the rest from reference TRBV5-1 and TRBJ2-7, the complete variable domain is KAGVTQTPRYLIKTRGQQVTLSCSPISGHRSVSWYQQTPGQGLQFLFEYFSETQRNKGNFPGRFSGRQFSNSRSEMNVSTLELGDSALYLCASSLEAGGSYEQYFGPGTRLTVT.